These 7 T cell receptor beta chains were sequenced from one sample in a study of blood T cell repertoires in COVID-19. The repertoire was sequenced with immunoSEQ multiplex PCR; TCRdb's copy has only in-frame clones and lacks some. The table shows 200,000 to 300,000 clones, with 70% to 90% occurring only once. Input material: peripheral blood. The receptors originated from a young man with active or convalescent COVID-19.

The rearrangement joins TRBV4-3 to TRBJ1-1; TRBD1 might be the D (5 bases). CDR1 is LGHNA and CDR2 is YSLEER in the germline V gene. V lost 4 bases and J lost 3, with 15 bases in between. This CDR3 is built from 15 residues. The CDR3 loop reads CASSRGAGVDTEAFF. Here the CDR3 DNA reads TGCGCCAGCAGCCGAGGGGCGGGGGTGGACACTGAAGCTTTCTTT.

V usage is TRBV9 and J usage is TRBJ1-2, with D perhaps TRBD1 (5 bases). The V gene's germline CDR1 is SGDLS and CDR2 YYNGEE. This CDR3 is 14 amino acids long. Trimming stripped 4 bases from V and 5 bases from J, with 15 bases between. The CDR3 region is CASSPSRAGYGYTF. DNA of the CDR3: TGTGCCAGCAGCCCGAGTCGGGCAGGGTATGGCTACACCTTC.

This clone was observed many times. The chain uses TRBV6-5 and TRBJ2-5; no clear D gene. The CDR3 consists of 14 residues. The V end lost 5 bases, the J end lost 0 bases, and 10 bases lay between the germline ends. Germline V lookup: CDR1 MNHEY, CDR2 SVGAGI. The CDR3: CASSTSNNQETQYF. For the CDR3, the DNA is TGTGCCAGCAGTACCTCAAACAACCAAGAGACCCAGTACTTC.

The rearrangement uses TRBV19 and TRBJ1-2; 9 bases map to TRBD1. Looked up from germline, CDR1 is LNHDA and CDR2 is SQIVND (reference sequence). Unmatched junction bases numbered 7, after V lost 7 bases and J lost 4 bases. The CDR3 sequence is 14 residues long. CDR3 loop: CASNSDRGLYGYTF. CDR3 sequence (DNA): TGTGCCAGTAATTCGGACAGGGGTCTCTATGGCTACACCTTC.

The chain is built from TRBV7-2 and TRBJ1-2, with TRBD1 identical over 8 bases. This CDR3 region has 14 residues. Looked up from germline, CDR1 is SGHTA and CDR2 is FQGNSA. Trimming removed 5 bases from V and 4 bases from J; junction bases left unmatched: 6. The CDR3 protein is CASSPRGQVYGYTF. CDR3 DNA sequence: TGTGCCAGCAGCCCAAGGGGACAGGTCTATGGCTACACCTTC.

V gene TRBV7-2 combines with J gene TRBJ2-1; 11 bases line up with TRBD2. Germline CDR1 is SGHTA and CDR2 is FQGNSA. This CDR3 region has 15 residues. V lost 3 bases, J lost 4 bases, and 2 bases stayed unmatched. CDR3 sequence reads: CASSFGTSGYNEQFF. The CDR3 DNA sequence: TGTGCCAGCAGCTTTGGGACTAGCGGTTACAATGAGCAGTTCTTC.

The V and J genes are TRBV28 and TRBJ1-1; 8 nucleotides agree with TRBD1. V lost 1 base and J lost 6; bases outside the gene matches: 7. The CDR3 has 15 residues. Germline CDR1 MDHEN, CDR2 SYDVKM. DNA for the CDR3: TGTGCCAGCAGTTTATCCCGGACAGGGAGGGCTGAAGCTTTCTTT. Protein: CASSLSRTGRAEAFF.